These 25 T cell receptor beta chains were all obtained from the same sample, sequenced in a study of blood T cells in healthy people across ages. Together with a sample-barcoded 5' primer, a J-beta primer mix was included in a second PCR lasting roughly 6 to 12 cycles. One entry per CDR3 protein results from TCRdb running MiXCR on the 5' RACE reads. The sample contains some 1,800,000 distinct CDR3 sequences, about two fifths of which appear only once. The sequencing sample was made of blood. The receptors originated from a human donor in good health.

This chain links TRBV7-2 with TRBJ2-5, with D uncertain. There are 12 residues in the CDR3. Deletions cut 6 bases from V and 5 bases from J, with 10 bases between. Germline V CDR1 and CDR2: SGHTA, FQGNSA. The CDR3 protein is CASRGVGETQYF. Here the CDR3 DNA reads TGTGCCAGCAGGGGTGTGGGGGAGACCCAGTACTTC.

This sequence joins TRBV12-3 or TRBV12-4 and TRBJ2-7; 7 positions match TRBD1. V lost 5 bases to trimming and J lost 4 bases; unmatched junction nucleotides: 11. CDR3 size: 15 residues. The CDR3 DNA sequence: TGTGCCAGCAGTGGCGAGCCGGGACAGAGTTACGAGCAGTACTTC. This sequence encodes CASSGEPGQSYEQYF.

This clonotype was recorded a few times. The gene calls are TRBV7-9 and TRBJ2-7; the D is unclear. CDR1 and CDR2 (germline): SEHNR, FQNEAQ (reference sequence). With 5 bases removed from V and 5 bases from J, the gap between germline ends came to 16 bases. CDR3 length: 14 amino acids. The CDR3 DNA sequence: TGTGCCAGCAGCCCCCTGTCGTTGGGGAACGAGCAGTACTTC. The encoded protein is CASSPLSLGNEQYF. The entire variable domain, with the rest obtained from reference TRBV7-9 and TRBJ2-7, is as follows: DTGVSQNPRHKITKRGQNVTFRCDPISEHNRLYWYRQTLGQGPEFLTYFQNEAQLEKSRLLSDRFSAERPKGSFSTLEIQRTEQGDSAMYLCASSPLSLGNEQYFGPGTRLTVT.

The rearrangement uses TRBV27 and TRBJ2-6; the D is unclear. Germline CDR1 reads MNHEY; CDR2 reads SMNVEV (reference sequence). The V and J ends lost 3 bases and 0 bases respectively, with 12 bases between them. The CDR3 is 17 residues long. Here the CDR3 reads CASSFLGRSSGANVLTF. Here the CDR3 DNA reads TGTGCCAGCAGTTTTTTAGGCAGGTCCTCTGGGGCCAACGTCCTGACTTTC.

Only a few counts were recorded for this clonotype. V gene TRBV29-1 combines with J gene TRBJ2-7; 9 nucleotides line up with TRBD1. Per the germline V gene, CDR1 is SQVTM and CDR2 is ANQGSEA. With V trimmed by 6 bases and J by 4 bases, 13 bases remained unmatched. CDR3 length equals 15 residues. The CDR3 is CSVHPGTGSMYEQYF. CDR3 DNA sequence: TGCAGCGTCCACCCCGGGACAGGGAGTATGTACGAGCAGTACTTC.

There are a few counts of this clonotype. The gene calls are TRBV4-2 and TRBJ1-2; the D is unclear. V was trimmed by 10 bases and J by 3 bases, leaving 15 bases between them. This CDR3 has 13 amino acids. The germline CDR1 and CDR2 sequences are LGHNA and YNFKEQ. Here the CDR3 reads CATQPAAHYGYTF. The CDR3 DNA reads as TGTGCCACCCAGCCGGCGGCTCACTATGGCTACACCTTC.

The rearrangement joins TRBV12-3 or TRBV12-4 to TRBJ2-1, with TRBD1 identical over 8 bases. The CDR3 sequence is 15 residues long. V was clipped by 2 bases and J by 6 bases; unmatched bases: 6. CDR3 amino acids: CASSLWTGIGNEQFF. CDR3 DNA sequence: TGTGCCAGCAGTTTATGGACAGGGATCGGCAATGAGCAGTTCTTC.

The genes are TRBV12-3 or TRBV12-4 and TRBJ2-1, with TRBD2 matching over 10 bases. The CDR3 length is 13 residues. The ends lost 11 bases at V and 4 bases at J; junction bases unmatched: 5. The CDR3 region has the DNA TGTGCCTCCCTAGCGGGAGATTACAATGAGCAGTTCTTC. Its protein product is CASLAGDYNEQFF.

In this sample, this clonotype turned up a few times. J is TRBJ2-7 and V is TRBV15, with a weak D call TRBD2 (5 bases). Germline V gives CDR1 LNHNV, CDR2 YYDKDF (reference sequence). This CDR3 is built from 16 residues. V was shortened by 8 bases and J by 5 bases, with 25 bases between the two germline ends. The CDR3 DNA is TGTGCCACCTCCCCGGGCGCCAACTCGGGGAGCGACGAGCAGTACTTC. It codes for CATSPGANSGSDEQYF.

This clonotype has a handful of counts. The V gene is TRBV12-3 or TRBV12-4, the J gene TRBJ1-2, with TRBD1 matching over 8 bases. The trim removed 7 bases at V and 4 bases at J, leaving 5 bases unmatched. The CDR3 consists of 13 residues. Here the CDR3 reads CASTATGAYGYTF. The CDR3 DNA reads as TGTGCCAGCACTGCGACAGGGGCCTATGGCTACACCTTC.

This clonotype came up a few times. V is TRBV7-2 and J is TRBJ2-7; D is uncertain. CDR3 length: 8 amino acids. CDR1 and CDR2 from the germline V gene are SGHTA and FQGNSA. V was cut by 11 bases and J by 7 bases, with 6 bases left in between. The CDR3 is CAVVEQYF. The CDR3, as DNA: TGTGCCGTGGTGGAGCAGTACTTC.

The chain has TRBV6-2 or TRBV6-3 and TRBJ1-2, with D unresolved. V lost 7 bases and J 5 bases, leaving 11 bases between the germline ends. Per the germline V gene, CDR1 is MNHEY and CDR2 is SVGEGT. The CDR3 totals 12 residues. The CDR3 reads CASTTGWYGYTF. The CDR3 bases are TGTGCCAGCACTACGGGATGGTATGGCTACACCTTC.

The chain links TRBV7-9 to TRBJ2-7; 10 bases are a match to TRBD1. Germline lookup yields CDR1 SEHNR and CDR2 FQNEAQ (reference sequence). This CDR3 comprises 16 residues. J lost 4 bases, V lost 4 bases, and 10 bases had no gene match. The CDR3 loop reads CASSYAPGQGRYEQYF. The CDR3 DNA reads as TGTGCCAGCAGCTACGCTCCGGGACAGGGGAGATACGAGCAGTACTTC.

This clonotype was recorded a few times. The chain uses TRBV7-8 and TRBJ2-1, with 7 bases matching TRBD1. Germline values: CDR1 SGHVS, CDR2 FQNEAQ. This CDR3 is 16 amino acids long. V lost 5 bases, J lost 4 bases, and 11 bases stayed unmatched. CDR3 sequence: CASSPPSGTDYNEQFF. The CDR3 nucleotides are TGTGCCAGCAGCCCGCCTAGTGGGACAGATTACAATGAGCAGTTCTTC.

The chain combines TRBV20-1 with TRBJ2-1; 15 nucleotides match TRBD2. The V gene's germline CDR1 is DFQATT and CDR2 SNEGSKA (reference sequence). Trimming cost V 3 bases and J 10 bases; bases outside gene matches: 19. The CDR3 length is 19 residues. In nucleotides, the CDR3 is TGCAGTGCTAGGGGGACAAGGACTAGCGGGGGGGGGATAATAGGGGAGCAGTTCTTC. This encodes CSARGTRTSGGGIIGEQFF.

The chain links TRBV20-1 to TRBJ2-5; tentatively, D is TRBD1 (6 bases). CDR3 size: 17 residues. V lost 6 bases and J lost 0, with 23 bases in between. Germline-derived CDR1 and CDR2 are DFQATT and SNEGSKA (reference sequence). CDR3 nucleotide sequence: TGCAGTGCCAAACCCGGGACAATACCCATGTACCAAGAGACCCAGTACTTC. It specifies CSAKPGTIPMYQETQYF.

A note on this clonotype: A clone one base away is much larger, so this may be a read error. The chain carries TRBV20-1 and TRBJ2-3; D not resolved. From germline, CDR1 is DFQATT and CDR2 SNEGSKA (reference sequence). The CDR3 is made up of 12 amino acids. CDR3 in amino acids: CRASQNTDTQYF. CDR3 nucleotide sequence: TGCAGGGCCAGCCAGAACACAGATACGCAGTATTTT.

This clonotype was seen a handful of times. The chain recombines TRBV9 with TRBJ1-1; possible D gene TRBD1, 6 bases. This CDR3 contains 14 residues. The germline V gene has CDR1 SGDLS and CDR2 YYNGEE. V was clipped by 0 bases and J by 8 bases, with 14 bases between them. The CDR3 DNA reads TGTGCCAGCAGCGTAGCCTCCGGGACATTGGAAGCTTTCTTT. Translation: CASSVASGTLEAFF.

This clonotype appeared many times. The rearrangement uses TRBV12-3 or TRBV12-4 and TRBJ2-5; 10 nucleotides agree with TRBD2. V gave up 5 bases and J gave up 3 bases; unmatched junction bases: 3. This CDR3 is 14 amino acids long. The CDR3 protein is CASSGLAGEETQYF. The CDR3 bases are TGTGCCAGCAGTGGTCTAGCGGGAGAAGAGACCCAGTACTTC.

V and J are TRBV20-1 and TRBJ2-4; D is ambiguous. The end of the DNA is better explained by TRBJ2-5, so the J call may be wrong. From germline, CDR1 is DFQATT and CDR2 SNEGSKA (reference sequence). This CDR3 has 14 amino acids. The CDR3 is CSARGIRNQTTQYF. The CDR3 DNA reads as TGCAGTGCTAGAGGAATAAGGAATCAAACGACCCAGTACTTC.

This clonotype was seen a few times. The chain employs TRBV29-1 and TRBJ2-3; 7 nucleotides align to TRBD1. The junction had 12 bases not matched to a gene; V was cut back by 8 bases and J by 1 base. Germline V gene sequence: CDR1 SQVTM, CDR2 ANQGSEA. The CDR3 is 15 residues long. CDR3 region: CSTDGTDSGTDTQYF. CDR3 coding DNA: TGCAGCACCGACGGGACAGATAGTGGCACAGATACGCAGTATTTT.

This clonotype was seen a handful of times. The rearrangement uses TRBV10-3 and TRBJ2-1; the D is unclear. The germline V and J ends were trimmed by 2 bases and 12 bases, with 11 bases remaining between them. Germline CDR1 ENHRY, CDR2 SYGVKD. This CDR3 contains 12 residues. For the CDR3, the DNA is TGTGCCATCAGTGAGGAAAACATCGGGCAGTTCTTC. It codes for CAISEENIGQFF.

The V and J genes are TRBV10-3 and TRBJ2-1; a weak D match, TRBD1 (6 bases). Trimming pared 7 bases from V and 7 bases from J, leaving 14 bases between. Germline lookup yields CDR1 ENHRY and CDR2 SYGVKD. This CDR3 is 13 amino acids long. The CDR3 DNA reads TGTGCCATCAACCGACAGGAGGCAAATGAGCAGTTCTTC. It yields the protein CAINRQEANEQFF.

This clonotype was recorded a few times. This chain joins TRBV28 and TRBJ2-5; D gene ambiguous. The V gene lost 6 bases and the J gene lost 5 bases, with 16 bases spanning the gap. The CDR3 covers 14 residues. Per the germline V gene, CDR1 is MDHEN and CDR2 is SYDVKM. This CDR3 is CASRPITLRETQYF. CDR3 nucleotides: TGTGCCAGCAGACCAATCACCCTCAGGGAGACCCAGTACTTC.

This clonotype was detected a few times. The chain couples TRBV7-2 to TRBJ1-5; unclear D gene. The CDR3 covers 15 residues. Looked up from germline, CDR1 is SGHTA and CDR2 is FQGNSA. V was trimmed by 2 bases and J by 5 bases, leaving 13 bases between them. The CDR3 DNA is TGTGCCAGCAGCTTAAAGGGTAATAGAGATCAGCCCCAGCATTTT. This codes for CASSLKGNRDQPQHF.